The 16 T cell receptor beta chains presented below share a single source sample, sequenced in a study of response to subunit inactivated influenza vaccine. A single record per CDR3 protein comes from TCRdb applying MiXCR to the RT-PCR reads. The sample records 860,000 or so distinct CDR3 sequences, about 20% being singletons. Sequencing used PBMCs from blood, obtained 5 days after vaccination. The receptors shown here come from a man aged 50 to 60 who received an inactivated influenza vaccine.

The chain combines TRBV3-1 with TRBJ2-7; weak D call: TRBD2 (6 bases). Per germline, CDR1 LGHDT and CDR2 YNNKEL (reference sequence). V shed 3 bases and J shed 0 bases, with 9 bases lying between them. CDR3 size: 14 residues. The CDR3 bases are TGTGCCAGCAGCCATGCGGGGAGCTCCTACGAGCAGTACTTC. Its translation: CASSHAGSSYEQYF.

This clonotype was detected only a few times. The rearrangement joins TRBV12-3 or TRBV12-4 to TRBJ2-3, with D hard to call. Trimming left V 7 bases short and J 5 bases short, with 7 bases between. The CDR3 sequence is 11 residues long. For the CDR3, the DNA is TGTGCCAGCACCCTGGGAGATACGCAGTATTTT. It codes for CASTLGDTQYF.

This clonotype has just a few counts. This chain connects TRBV24-1 to TRBJ1-5, with 7 bases fitting TRBD1. From germline, CDR1 is KGHDR and CDR2 SFDVKD. This CDR3 has 14 amino acids. The CDR3 DNA reads TGTGAACCCCGGGACAGAGAGATTTATCAGCCCCAGCATTTT. This encodes CEPRDREIYQPQHF.

The V and J genes are TRBV20-1 and TRBJ2-1, with TRBD2 matching 9 bases. The CDR3 sequence is 16 residues long. Germline V lookup: CDR1 DFQATT, CDR2 SNEGSKA (reference sequence). The V and J ends lost 1 base and 4 bases, in that order; junction bases with no gene match: 8. The CDR3 DNA is TGCAGTGCTAGAGTGACTAGCGGCAGAGCTTACAATGAGCAGTTCTTC. It is translated as CSARVTSGRAYNEQFF.

This clonotype was observed a handful of times. The chain combines TRBV20-1 with TRBJ1-1; D ambiguous. The CDR3 spans 14 residues. CDR1 is DFQATT and CDR2 is SNEGSKA in the germline V gene (reference sequence). The V end lost 0 bases, the J end lost 1 base, and 9 bases lay between the germline ends. CDR3 sequence: CSARDRVKNTEAFF. The CDR3, as DNA: TGCAGTGCTAGAGATCGGGTCAAGAACACTGAAGCTTTCTTT.

The rearrangement uses TRBV10-3 and TRBJ1-1, with unresolved D. The CDR3 extends over 16 amino acids. V was pared by 7 bases and J by 4 bases, with 22 bases between. Per the germline V gene, CDR1 is ENHRY and CDR2 is SYGVKD. The CDR3 region is CAITPKGRAHATEAFF. The CDR3 nucleotides read TGTGCCATCACCCCGAAGGGTCGGGCCCACGCCACTGAAGCTTTCTTT.

The chain recombines TRBV7-8 with TRBJ2-7; D is perhaps TRBD1 (7 bases). Germline-derived CDR1 and CDR2 are SGHVS and FQNEAQ. CDR3 length: 16 residues. Trimming took 4 bases from V and 5 from J, leaving 21 bases between them. The CDR3 protein is CASSSSPRGRTNEQYF. The CDR3 coding sequence is TGTGCCAGCAGCTCTTCACCCAGGGGGAGGACCAACGAGCAGTACTTC. Using reference TRBV7-8 and TRBJ2-7 for the parts outside the CDR3, the full variable domain is GAGVSQSPRYKVAKRGQDVALRCDPISGHVSLFWYQQALGQGPEFLTYFQNEAQLDKSGLPSDRFFAERPEGSVSTLKIQRTQQEDSAVYLCASSSSPRGRTNEQYFGPGTRLTVT.

The genes are TRBV4-3 and TRBJ1-4; D might be TRBD1 (6 bases). The CDR3 is made up of 17 amino acids. Germline V CDR1 and CDR2: LGHNA, YSLEER. The ends were cut back, 0 bases at V and 0 bases at J, with 11 bases in the middle. Written as DNA, the CDR3 is TGCGCCAGCAGCCAAGATAGGGCAGGGGCAACTAATGAAAAACTGTTTTTT. Translated: CASSQDRAGATNEKLFF.

The chain uses TRBV20-1 and TRBJ2-4; no reliable D call. Germline V gives CDR1 DFQATT, CDR2 SNEGSKA (reference sequence). This CDR3 spans 13 amino acids. V was clipped by 6 bases and J by 0 bases, with 9 bases between them. CDR3 sequence: CSALEPAKNIQYF. CDR3 DNA sequence: TGCAGTGCACTGGAACCAGCCAAAAACATTCAGTACTTC.

CDR3 protein: CASSQDLGRDEQFF. CDR3 sequence (DNA): TGTGCCAGCAGCCAAGATTTGGGTCGTGATGAGCAGTTCTTC. This chain links TRBV28 with TRBJ2-1, with no clear D. The germline V gene has CDR1 MDHEN and CDR2 SYDVKM. With 6 bases removed from V and 8 bases from J, the gap between germline ends came to 17 bases. The CDR3 runs to 14 residues. Complete variable domain (other parts from reference TRBV28 and TRBJ2-1): DVKVTQSSRYLVKRTGEKVFLECVQDMDHENMFWYRQDPGLGLRLIYFSYDVKMKEKGDIPEGYSVSREKKERFSLILESASTNQTSMYLCASSQDLGRDEQFFGPGTRLTVL.

This clonotype has just a few counts. The chain joins TRBV12-3 or TRBV12-4 to TRBJ2-1; 8 nucleotides agree with TRBD1. Trimming at V came to 5 bases and at J to 3 bases, leaving 6 bases not matched to a gene. CDR3 size: 15 residues. CDR3 protein: CASSTGTGVYNEQFF. In DNA, the CDR3 is TGTGCCAGCAGTACCGGGACAGGAGTCTACAATGAGCAGTTCTTC.

The chain is built from TRBV7-2 and TRBJ2-1, with a tentative D call TRBD1 (5 bases). Trimming cost V 4 bases and J 0 bases, with 10 bases left between them. This CDR3 is built from 15 residues. CDR1 and CDR2 (germline): SGHTA, FQGNSA. CDR3 coding DNA: TGTGCCAGCAGCTGGGGCCGAGGCTCCTACAATGAGCAGTTCTTC. This sequence encodes CASSWGRGSYNEQFF.

This clonotype was recorded at least ten times. The chain joins TRBV6-2 or TRBV6-3 to TRBJ2-3; D might be TRBD1 or TRBD2, each matching 5 bases. V was trimmed by 6 bases and J by 4 bases, leaving 20 bases between them. The CDR3 totals 16 residues. Germline V gene data show CDR1 as MNHEY and CDR2 as SVGEGT. The CDR3 protein is CASSLRGGYVADTQYF. The CDR3 coding sequence is TGTGCCAGCAGCCTCCGGGGCGGCTATGTTGCAGATACGCAGTATTTT.

The rearrangement uses TRBV5-1 and TRBJ2-2; perhaps TRBD2 as D (6 bases). Trimming left V 6 bases short and J 7 bases short, with 13 bases between. Germline CDR1 is SGHRS and CDR2 is YFSETQ. The CDR3 sequence is 13 residues long. The CDR3, as DNA: TGCGCCAGCACCCTGGGGGGTGTCGGGGAGCTGTTTTTT. It codes for CASTLGGVGELFF.

CDR3 amino acids: CASSRDTGRGQYF. As DNA, the CDR3 is TGTGCCAGCAGCCGGGACACGGGAAGGGGGCAGTACTTC. The chain uses TRBV28 and TRBJ2-7; TRBD1 is a possible D gene (6 bases). This CDR3 is 13 amino acids long. CDR1 is MDHEN, CDR2 SYDVKM, per germline. Trimming removed 6 bases from V and 9 bases from J, with 18 bases in between. The full variable domain, with the rest looked up from reference TRBV28 and TRBJ2-7, is DVKVTQSSRYLVKRTGEKVFLECVQDMDHENMFWYRQDPGLGLRLIYFSYDVKMKEKGDIPEGYSVSREKKERFSLILESASTNQTSMYLCASSRDTGRGQYFGPGTRLTVT.

The CDR3 DNA reads as TGTGCCAGCAGGGGACCTACCGAAGGTTGGGAGACCCAGTACTTC. As protein: CASRGPTEGWETQYF. This chain connects TRBV6-2 or TRBV6-3 to TRBJ2-5; D may be TRBD1 or TRBD2 (5 bases each). Germline loops: CDR1 MNHEY, CDR2 SVGEGT. The V end lost 6 bases, the J end lost 5 bases, and 19 bases lay between the germline ends. The CDR3 is 15 residues long.